This entry lists 12 T cell receptor beta chains sequenced from one sample in a study of blood T cells in healthy people across ages. Sample-barcoded 5' priming and a J-beta primer mix drove a second PCR of about 7 to 11 cycles. One entry per CDR3 protein results from TCRdb running MiXCR on the 5' RACE reads. The sample carries about 900,000 distinct CDR3 sequences, 45% to 50% recorded once. Source material: blood. These receptors all come from a young man in good health.

The chain joins TRBV5-6 to TRBJ2-2, with TRBD1 matching over 10 bases. The V gene's germline CDR1 is SGHDT and CDR2 YYEEEE. The CDR3 has 15 residues. The V and J ends lost 2 bases and 7 bases, in that order; junction bases with no gene match: 5. CDR3 sequence reads: CASSFDRGQGGELFF. The CDR3 DNA is TGTGCCAGCAGCTTCGACAGGGGGCAAGGCGGGGAGCTGTTTTTT. The full variable domain, in which reference TRBV5-6 and TRBJ2-2 provide the parts outside the CDR3, is DAGVTQSPTHLIKTRGQQVTLRCSPKSGHDTVSWYQQALGQGPQFIFQYYEEEERQRGNFPDRFSGHQFPNYSSELNVNALLLGDSALYLCASSFDRGQGGELFFGEGSRLTVL.

The chain recombines TRBV4-2 with TRBJ2-6; D unresolved. The CDR3 has 15 residues. The V gene lost 1 base and the J gene lost 0 bases, with 4 bases spanning the gap. Germline assignment: CDR1 LGHNA and CDR2 YNFKEQ. The CDR3, as DNA: TGTGCCAGCAGCCAAGTCCGCTCTGGGGCCAACGTCCTGACTTTC. This codes for CASSQVRSGANVLTF.

This clonotype was observed a handful of times. V usage is TRBV6-6 and J usage is TRBJ2-5, with 8 bases lining up with TRBD1. The J call may be incorrect, as the DNA end agrees better with TRBJ2-7. Germline CDR1 MNHNY, CDR2 SVGAGI (reference sequence). The CDR3 extends over 13 amino acids. The CDR3 DNA reads TGTGCCAGCAGTGCGGACAGGGCAAACGAGCAGTACTTC. This sequence encodes CASSADRANEQYF.

Ten or more counts support this clonotype. V and J are TRBV7-9 and TRBJ2-1, with D possibly being TRBD1 (6 bases). Looked up from germline, CDR1 is SEHNR and CDR2 is FQNEAQ (reference sequence). This CDR3 comprises 16 residues. Trimming removed 6 bases from V and 5 bases from J, with 20 bases in between. DNA for the CDR3: TGTGCCAGCAGGCAGAGTCCGGGACACAGCAACAATGAGCAGTTCTTC. It encodes CASRQSPGHSNNEQFF.

A remark on this clonotype: Germline and junction disagree at one end, which may indicate a read error. The genes are TRBV7-8 and TRBJ2-3, with D possibly being TRBD1 (7 bases). CDR3 length: 16 amino acids. CDR1 SGHVS and CDR2 FQNEAQ come from the germline V gene. CDR3: CASSPLSGGSTDTQYF. CDR3 nucleotide sequence: TGTGCCAGCAGCCCCCTTTCAGGGGGGAGCACGGATACGCAGTATTTT.

The DNA for the CDR3 is TGCGCCAGCAGCTGGGGAGAAGGGACTGAAGCTTTCTTT. As protein: CASSWGEGTEAFF. The chain joins TRBV5-1 to TRBJ1-1; D is undetermined. Looked up from germline, CDR1 is SGHRS and CDR2 is YFSETQ. The CDR3 sequence is 13 residues long. V was pared by 3 bases and J by 5 bases, with 11 bases between.

This clonotype was recorded once. V and J are TRBV6-5 and TRBJ2-1; TRBD1 aligns across 8 bases. V was pared by 5 bases and J by 13 bases, with 16 bases of the junction left unmatched. Per germline, CDR1 MNHEY and CDR2 SVGAGI. The CDR3 runs to 15 residues. The CDR3 loop reads CASSGGDRGALQQFF. CDR3 DNA sequence: TGTGCCAGCAGTGGCGGTGACAGGGGAGCCCTCCAACAGTTCTTC.

The chain recombines TRBV6-1 with TRBJ1-6; TRBD1 aligns across 7 bases. This CDR3 is 15 amino acids long. Germline V CDR1 and CDR2: MNHNS, SASEGT. V lost 10 bases and J lost 7; bases outside the gene matches: 13. DNA for the CDR3: TGTGCCACCACCTTAGAGGGGGCCAGCAATTCACCCCTCCACTTT. Translating it yields CATTLEGASNSPLHF.

J is TRBJ1-6 and V is TRBV25-1, with D unclear. CDR3 length: 13 amino acids. From germline, CDR1 is MGHDK and CDR2 SYGVNS. Between the trimmed V and J ends, which lost 3 bases and 5 bases, there was a span of 5 bases. This CDR3 is CASSDAHNSPLHF. The CDR3 DNA follows: TGTGCCAGCAGTGATGCCCATAATTCACCCCTCCACTTT.

In its sample, this clonotype was seen once. The rearrangement joins TRBV29-1 to TRBJ1-2; the D is unclear. Per the germline V gene, CDR1 is SQVTM and CDR2 is ANQGSEA. This CDR3 has 13 residues. Trimming pared 0 bases from V and 5 bases from J, leaving 10 bases between. The CDR3 region is CSVEDGVHYGYTF. Written as DNA, the CDR3 is TGCAGCGTTGAAGATGGGGTGCATTATGGCTACACCTTC.

The chain has TRBV9 and TRBJ2-2; 9 bases are a match to TRBD2. The ends lost 0 bases at V and 5 bases at J; junction bases unmatched: 5. The CDR3 runs 16 residues. Germline CDR1 is SGDLS and CDR2 is YYNGEE. CDR3 in DNA: TGTGCCAGCAGCGTAGCCCTAGCGGGGAGGACCGGGGAGCTGTTTTTT. Translated: CASSVALAGRTGELFF. Full variable domain (outside the CDR3, taken from reference TRBV9 and TRBJ2-2): DSGVTQTPKHLITATGQRVTLRCSPRSGDLSVYWYQQSLDQGLQFLIQYYNGEERAKGNILERFSAQQFPDLHSELNLSSLELGDSALYFCASSVALAGRTGELFFGEGSRLTVL.

V usage is TRBV5-1 and J usage is TRBJ2-7; D gene unclear. V dropped 4 bases and J dropped 2 bases, with 16 bases sitting between them. The CDR3 contains 15 residues. Germline assignment: CDR1 SGHRS and CDR2 YFSETQ. CDR3 DNA: TGCGCCAGCAGCCGATTAGACGGACGTGCCTACGAGCAGTACTTC. Its translation is CASSRLDGRAYEQYF.